The rows below give T cell receptor beta chains drawn from one sample of a study of blood T cell repertoires in COVID-19. Data came from immunoSEQ multiplex PCR; TCRdb stores just in-frame clones and leaves some out. The sample shows 90,000 or so clones, about nine tenths of them seen only once. The sequenced material came from peripheral blood. These TCRs come from a man aged 60 to 69 with COVID-19, enrolled during active disease. Each CDR3 is given with its conserved first and last residue. D genes are given only for firm matches. The size entry is marked missing in some rows and otherwise reads once, few, many or a size class.

v_call	d_call	clone_size	j_call	cdr3_nt	cdr3_aa
TRBV6-5	.	.	TRBJ1-5	TGTGCCGGACGACAGGCTTTCAATCAGCCCCAGCATTTT	CAGRQAFNQPQHF
TRBV28	TRBD2	.	TRBJ2-1	TGTGCCAGCAGTTTATATGTGGGGACTAGCAGATACAATGAGCAGTTCTTC	CASSLYVGTSRYNEQFF
TRBV11-2	TRBD2	.	TRBJ2-3	TGTGCCAGCAAATGGTCAGCGGGAGGGAGCACAGATACGCAGTATTTT	CASKWSAGGSTDTQYF
TRBV12-3/TRBV12-4	.	.	TRBJ1-2	TGTGCCAGCGCAAACAGGGCGGTATATGGCTACACCTTC	CASANRAVYGYTF
TRBV18	.	few	TRBJ2-2	TGTGCCAGCTCGGCGGGGACGAACACCGGGGAGCTGTTTTTT	CASSAGTNTGELFF
TRBV30	.	.	TRBJ2-5	TGTGCCTGGAGTGTAAGGCGGGATCGGGGCGGGGATACTAAAGAGACCCAGTACTTC	CAWSVRRDRGGDTKETQYF
TRBV19	.	.	TRBJ2-7	TGTGCCAGTAGTATGCGGACAGATAGCTCCTACGAGCAGTACTTC	CASSMRTDSSYEQYF
TRBV6-5	.	.	TRBJ2-7	TGTGCCAGCAACCGCGGACAGCACTACGAGCAGTACTTC	CASNRGQHYEQYF
TRBV9	.	.	TRBJ2-6	TGTGCCAGCAGCCAGGCGTTTCTGGGGGCCAACGTCCTGACTTTC	CASSQAFLGANVLTF
TRBV6-5	TRBD2	.	TRBJ2-5	TGTGCCAGCAGTTACGTTTCTAGCGGACAAGAGACCCAGTACTTC	CASSYVSSGQETQYF
TRBV6-5	TRBD1	.	TRBJ1-2	TGTGCCAGCAGTTACTCGGACAGGGGGCTGTATGGCTACACCTTC	CASSYSDRGLYGYTF
TRBV2	TRBD2	.	TRBJ2-1	TGTGCCAGCAGCGGGGAGGGCAACAATGAGCAGTTCTTC	CASSGEGNNEQFF
TRBV2	TRBD2	.	TRBJ2-7	TGTGCCCGCCTAAGGGATACCGGGACTAGCGGGAGAAGCAACGAGCAGTACTTC	CARLRDTGTSGRSNEQYF
TRBV7-8	TRBD1	.	TRBJ2-3	TGTGCCAGCAGTAGGGGCGCCGACAGGGCTCCAGATACGCAGTATTTT	CASSRGADRAPDTQYF
TRBV4-2	TRBD1	.	TRBJ1-5	TGTGCCAGCAGCCAAGGGGACAGGCCACTCAATCAGCCCCAGCATTTT	CASSQGDRPLNQPQHF
TRBV19	TRBD2	.	TRBJ2-2	TGTGCCAGTAGTATCTCAACTAGCGGGAGTAACACCGGGGAGCTGTTTTTT	CASSISTSGSNTGELFF
TRBV5-1	.	.	TRBJ1-5	TGCGCCAGCAGCTTGGACAGCGGGCATCAGCCCCAGCATTTT	CASSLDSGHQPQHF
TRBV2	TRBD2	.	TRBJ2-3	TGTGCCAGCAGCAGGGACGGGACTAGAGACTCAGATACGCAGTATTTT	CASSRDGTRDSDTQYF
TRBV15	.	.	TRBJ1-2	TGTGCCACCAGCAGAGATTGGGCAGCATTCTATGGCTACACCTTC	CATSRDWAAFYGYTF
TRBV29-1	.	.	TRBJ1-2	TGCAGCGTGGAGGAGAACGGCTACACCTTC	CSVEENGYTF
TRBV5-6	TRBD1	.	TRBJ2-5	TGTGCCAGCAGCTTAGAGGGACAGCTTCAAGAGACCCAGTACTTC	CASSLEGQLQETQYF
TRBV6-5	TRBD1	once	TRBJ1-2	TGTGCCAGCAGTTCTGACAGGGAAGGCTATGGCTACACCTTC	CASSSDREGYGYTF
TRBV5-1	TRBD2	.	TRBJ2-2	TGCGCCAGCAGCTTGTTATCAACTAGCGGGCCGAACACCGGGGAGCTGTTTTTT	CASSLLSTSGPNTGELFF
TRBV11-3	TRBD2	.	TRBJ2-2	TGTGCCAGCAGCTTAGATCCAGGAGCGGGAGGCCAACCCGGGGAGCTGTTTTTT	CASSLDPGAGGQPGELFF
TRBV6-2/TRBV6-3	.	.	TRBJ1-1	TGTGCCAGCAGTAGTACCCATAGGAACACTGAAGCTTTCTTT	CASSSTHRNTEAFF